Detailed here is one T cell receptor beta chain. Its matching antigen is unknown. TRB rearrangements were amplified by touch-down multiplex PCR with mixed TRB-A/B primers. Using the multiplex PCR reads, TCRdb records one entry per CDR3 protein without DNA. The sample is made up of thousands of distinct CDR3 sequences, and the top ten hold about a third of it. Each sample's input was approximately 0.25 ug genomic DNA, some 34,000 genome equivalents. This specimen comes from a study of T cell clusters in autoimmune cytopenias. Study-wide context: The mean age of healthy donor controls was approximately 56 years, the median roughly 60 years. Study-wide findings and caveats: No cluster-lack signature appeared between secondary cytopenia and chronic lymphocytic leukemia patients, apparently due to lymphoma masking.

Germline lookup yields CDR1 MNHEY and CDR2 SVGAGI. CDR3 length: 14 residues. The sample also formed part of further work on T cell repertoires in aging, cancer and after chemotherapy. This second report adds: Donors were grouped into six age bands spanning 30 or younger through 70 or older. Repeat sampling of healthy donors over several months to years showed clear clonal overlap.

The chain couples TRBV6-5 to TRBJ1-6. This TCR came from a human donor in good health. The sequenced sample consisted of peripheral blood. CDR3 in amino acids: CASSYRGVGSPLHF.